This T cell receptor (beta chain) is from a study of beta chain features in type 1 diabetes. Study-wide points: Significant though moderate, a shortening of TCRB CDR3s appeared in all four CD4+ subsets of Type 1 diabetes patients.

The CDR3 totals 15 residues. V lost 2 bases to trimming and J lost 0 bases, with 9 bases between them. CDR1 and CDR2 (germline): SGHNT, YYREEE (reference sequence). Of the isolated RNA, all was reverse transcribed, and so the sequenced material was expressed TCRB transcripts. The repertoire was sequenced with immunoSEQ multiplex PCR; TCRdb's copy has only in-frame clones and lacks some. This sample has 200,000 to 300,000 clones, with over 20% found just once. Points on this clone: The antigen remains undetermined.

The sequenced sample was naive CD4+ T cells from blood. This sequence was found in a woman in her forties with type 1 diabetes. This rearrangement joins TRBV5-4 to TRBJ2-1, with a possible D match to TRBD2 (6 bases). CDR3 bases: TGTGCCAGCAGCTTTCGGGGGAGCTCCTACAATGAGCAGTTCTTC. Amino acids: CASSFRGSSYNEQFF.